These 2 T cell receptor beta chains were all obtained from the same sample, sequenced in a study of early T cells in non-severe SARS-CoV-2 infection. TCRdb passed the 5' RACE reads through MiXCR, listing each CDR3 protein once. This sample carries fewer than 55,000 distinct CDR3 sequences, about 4% of them seen once, and the ten largest clones take over 3%. The sample consisted of whole blood. The receptors originated from an adult who was a healthcare worker with PCR-confirmed SARS-CoV-2 infection or an uninfected control (not recorded which).

This clonotype was seen many times. The V call is TRBV12-3 or TRBV12-4, the J call TRBJ2-3; D possibly corresponds to TRBD2 (5 bases). The V end lost 5 bases, the J end lost 2 bases, and 17 bases lay between the germline ends. The length of the CDR3 is 16 residues. For the CDR3, the DNA is TGTGCCAGCAGTCCAATACTAGATCAGGCCACAGATACGCAGTATTTT. Translated: CASSPILDQATDTQYF.

This clonotype was detected ten times or more. The CDR3 nucleotides read TGTGCCAGCAGCTTAGAAGGGTCGAAGGGGAGAGGCTCCTACAATGAGCAGTTCTTC. Amino acid sequence: CASSLEGSKGRGSYNEQFF. This sequence joins TRBV11-2 and TRBJ2-1; possibly TRBD1 or TRBD2 for D (5 bases each). The V and J ends lost 0 bases and 0 bases respectively, with 18 bases between them. The germline V gene has CDR1 SGHAT and CDR2 FQNNGV. The CDR3 runs 19 residues.